This record covers a single T cell receptor beta chain. V lost 5 bases to trimming and J lost 7 bases, with 18 bases between them. CDR1 is SEHNR, CDR2 FQNEAQ, per germline (reference sequence). This CDR3 is built from 16 residues. These data belong to a study of CD8 T cells in Susac syndrome. RNA amounts of roughly 0.45 to 1 ug underwent reverse transcription with random hexamers. MiXCR, applied by TCRdb to the immunoSEQ multiplex PCR reads, yields one record per CDR3 protein. In the table there are hundreds of thousands of distinct CDR3 sequences, nearly 97% of which are singletons. Sequences were obtained from CD4+ T cells from PBMCs. The clonotype was recovered from a human donor with multiple sclerosis. V is TRBV7-9 and J is TRBJ1-6; D may be TRBD1 (5 bases). In DNA, the CDR3 is TGTGCCAGCAGCCTCCGGGCGGGGGGTACGAATTCACCCCTCCACTTT. Translated, it gives CASSLRAGGTNSPLHF. Complete variable domain (other parts from reference TRBV7-9 and TRBJ1-6): DTGVSQNPRHKITKRGQNVTFRCDPISEHNRLYWYRQTLGQGPEFLTYFQNEAQLEKSRLLSDRFSAERPKGSFSTLEIQRTEQGDSAMYLCASSLRAGGTNSPLHFGNGTRLTVT.